The present entry profiles one T cell receptor (beta chain) with its context. Its antigen remains unidentified. The data were taken from a study of T-cell memory formation after mild COVID-19. Study details: Largely donor-specific sequence clusters came from two donors. Overall study findings and caveats: There was a balanced CD4/CD8 profile in clones contracting day 15 to 85, and later expanders leaned CD4+. Pre-infection memory contained some responding clones, which suggested that cross-reactive memory had joined.

A 5'RACE reaction primed in the constant segment made cDNA libraries of TCR alpha and TCR beta, and these carried sample barcodes and UMIs. TCRdb re-derived calls from the 5' RACE reads in MiXCR, one entry per CDR3 protein. The top ten clones hold roughly 5.3% of a sample with around 130,000 distinct CDR3 sequences, more than 15% of them seen once. The CDR3 is made up of 14 amino acids. Trimming pared 1 base from V and 1 base from J, leaving 7 bases between. Germline V gene sequence: CDR1 LNHNV, CDR2 YYDKDF (reference sequence). The gene calls are TRBV15 and TRBJ2-5; D call uncertain. Sequences were obtained from PBMCs or a T cell subset sorted from them (not recorded which). This sequence originates from a man aged 18 to 29 who had mild COVID-19 (a few samples of this study predate the infection). Cell type and time point are not known. Written as DNA, the CDR3 is TGTGCCACCAGCAGAGCGCGTACCCAAGAGACCCAGTACTTC. Residues: CATSRARTQETQYF.